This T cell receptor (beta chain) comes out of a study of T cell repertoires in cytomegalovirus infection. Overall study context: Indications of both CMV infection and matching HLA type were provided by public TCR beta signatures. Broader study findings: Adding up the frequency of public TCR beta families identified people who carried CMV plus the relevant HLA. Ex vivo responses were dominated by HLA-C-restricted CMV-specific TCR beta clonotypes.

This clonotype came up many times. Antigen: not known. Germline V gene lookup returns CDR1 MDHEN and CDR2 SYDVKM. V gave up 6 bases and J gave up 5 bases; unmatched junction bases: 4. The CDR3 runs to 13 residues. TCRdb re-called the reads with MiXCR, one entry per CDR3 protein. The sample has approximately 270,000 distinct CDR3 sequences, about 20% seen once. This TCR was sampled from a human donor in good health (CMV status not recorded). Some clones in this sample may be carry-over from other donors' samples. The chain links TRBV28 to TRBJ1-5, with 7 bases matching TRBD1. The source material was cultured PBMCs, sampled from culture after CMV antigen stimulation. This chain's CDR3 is CASRGTEHQPQHF. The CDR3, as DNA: TGTGCCAGCAGGGGGACAGAACATCAGCCCCAGCATTTT.